This T cell receptor (beta chain) was obtained from a study of radiotherapy plus CTLA-4 blockade in lung cancer. V was pared by 0 bases and J by 5 bases, with 6 bases of the junction left unmatched. Germline V gene lookup returns CDR1 ENHRY and CDR2 SYGVKD. The length of the CDR3 is 15 residues. Sequencing was performed with immunoSEQ multiplex PCR; in TCRdb, only in-frame clones are kept and a portion is missing. The table lists tens of thousands of clones, around three quarters of them singletons, with approximately 9.3% in the top ten. This chain joins TRBV10-3 and TRBJ2-5, with 7 bases matching TRBD1. The sequences come from peripheral blood, collected from a patient treated with radiotherapy plus ipilimumab. This clonotype was sampled from a human donor with non-small cell lung cancer who had a complete response to radiotherapy plus ipilimumab. This CDR3 is CAISESITGEETQYF. The CDR3 nucleotides are TGTGCCATCAGTGAGTCGATAACAGGGGAGGAGACCCAGTACTTC.